This entry lists 15 T cell receptor beta chains sequenced from one sample in a study of Ad26.COV2.S vaccination and SARS-CoV-2 variants (dated by TCRdb to the early 2020s). Library preparation used the immunoSEQ multiplex PCR assay. TCRdb took over this immuneACCESS table, retaining in-frame rearrangements with V and J assigned. Such tables are incomplete; in checked studies, under half of the missing clones stem from an unresolved V gene, and the remainder is unexplained. In all, the sample holds just over 350,000 clones, and under 95% of those were seen once. The top ten constitute 3% to 5% of the sample. In the paper's terms, the time point label means: individuals recovered from natural SARS-CoV-2 infection. The specimen comprised peripheral blood, sampled after recovery from COVID-19. These receptors originate from a human donor who had recovered from COVID-19.

The rearrangement uses TRBV6-2 or TRBV6-3 and TRBJ2-1; D is uncertain. The CDR3 totals 17 residues. Germline loops: CDR1 MNHEY, CDR2 SVGEGT. The V gene lost 2 bases and the J gene lost 0 bases, with 14 bases spanning the gap. CDR3: CASSYPSSGLSYNEQFF. The CDR3 region has the DNA TGTGCCAGCAGTTACCCGAGTAGTGGGCTCTCCTACAATGAGCAGTTCTTC.

The chain recombines TRBV29-1 with TRBJ2-7; TRBD2 might be the D (5 bases). Germline V gene sequence: CDR1 SQVTM, CDR2 ANQGSEA. Trimming stripped 3 bases from V and 5 bases from J, with 14 bases between. CDR3 length equals 13 residues. Here the CDR3 DNA reads TGCAGCGTTGAGGCCCGGGGTAGTCACGAGCAGTACTTC. As protein: CSVEARGSHEQYF.

This clone appeared a single time. The V call is TRBV2, the J call TRBJ1-1; D is perhaps TRBD1 (5 bases). V was clipped by 2 bases and J by 4 bases, with 14 bases between them. The CDR3 is 15 amino acids. CDR1 SNHLY and CDR2 FYNNEI come from the germline V gene. This chain's CDR3 is CASSERSGMATEAFF. In DNA form, the CDR3 reads TGTGCCAGCAGTGAAAGGTCAGGGATGGCCACTGAAGCTTTCTTT.

This chain links TRBV6-5 with TRBJ1-1; D uncertain. The CDR3 is 13 residues long. Germline CDR1 reads MNHEY; CDR2 reads SVGAGI. Trimming took off 0 bases at V and 9 bases at J, with 11 bases between the two ends. Here the CDR3 reads CASSYSDSRQAFF. The CDR3 DNA follows: TGTGCCAGCAGTTACTCGGACTCAAGGCAAGCTTTCTTT.

The V call is TRBV5-1, the J call TRBJ2-3; D not certain. V was pared by 0 bases and J by 1 base, with 12 bases between. CDR1 is SGHRS, CDR2 YFSETQ, per germline. The CDR3 is 16 amino acids. The CDR3 protein is CASSLVEAIGTDTQYF. CDR3 sequence (DNA): TGCGCCAGCAGCTTGGTTGAGGCGATCGGCACAGATACGCAGTATTTT.

V gene TRBV9 combines with J gene TRBJ1-3; D perhaps matches TRBD1 (6 bases). Trimming stripped 3 bases from V and 4 bases from J, with 14 bases between. The length of the CDR3 is 15 residues. In germline, CDR1 is SGDLS, CDR2 YYNGEE. The CDR3 reads CASSAVWGAGNTIYF. CDR3 coding DNA: TGTGCCAGCAGCGCCGTATGGGGGGCGGGAAACACCATATATTTT.

V usage is TRBV4-2 and J usage is TRBJ2-1; 9 bases match TRBD2. Germline lookup yields CDR1 LGHNA and CDR2 YNFKEQ. After removal of 0 bases from V and 5 bases from J, the junction contained 2 bases not matched to a gene. The CDR3 is 15 residues long. In DNA, the CDR3 is TGTGCCAGCAGCCAAGATAAGCGGGGGGACAATGAGCAGTTCTTC. This encodes CASSQDKRGDNEQFF.

The V and J genes are TRBV6-5 and TRBJ2-4, with TRBD1 identical over 7 bases. Germline V gene lookup returns CDR1 MNHEY and CDR2 SVGAGI. Trimming cost V 10 bases and J 8 bases; bases outside gene matches: 5. The CDR3 runs to 11 residues. The DNA of the CDR3 is TGTGCCACCCAGGGGGTAGACATTCAGTACTTC. This encodes CATQGVDIQYF.

The genes are TRBV27 and TRBJ1-4; D gene ambiguous. V was shortened by 5 bases and J by 7 bases, with 14 bases between the two germline ends. The germline CDR1 and CDR2 sequences are MNHEY and SMNVEV (reference sequence). This CDR3 has 14 amino acids. The CDR3 is CASSPGIVAEKLFF. The CDR3 DNA reads as TGTGCCAGCAGTCCGGGGATAGTGGCTGAAAAACTGTTTTTT.

J is TRBJ1-4 and V is TRBV4-3; D uncertain. The CDR3 is 17 residues long. CDR1 and CDR2 from the germline V gene are LGHNA and YSLEER. V was clipped by 0 bases and J by 0 bases, with 11 bases between them. The CDR3: CASSQDGQFATNEKLFF. In DNA, the CDR3 is TGCGCCAGCAGCCAAGACGGCCAATTTGCAACTAATGAAAAACTGTTTTTT.

The genes are TRBV5-6 and TRBJ1-1, with D maybe TRBD1 (6 bases). The germline gives CDR1 SGHDT, CDR2 YYEEEE. V was cut by 4 bases and J by 4 bases, with 14 bases left in between. The CDR3 is 14 amino acids. In DNA form, the CDR3 reads TGTGCCAGCAGCCTGGGGCGGGGGCGCACTGAAGCTTTCTTT. It is translated as CASSLGRGRTEAFF.

The CDR3 DNA reads TGCGCCAGCAGCCAAGATTTATTGTGGCAGATGGAAAACACTGAAGCTTTCTTT. Translation gives CASSQDLLWQMENTEAFF. J is TRBJ1-1 and V is TRBV4-1; D call uncertain. Trimming removed 0 bases at V and 2 bases at J, with 19 bases between. The germline CDR1 and CDR2 sequences are MGHRA and YSYEKL. The CDR3 is made up of 18 amino acids.

The chain links TRBV7-2 to TRBJ1-1; D is undetermined. Germline assignment: CDR1 SGHTA and CDR2 FQGNSA. Trimming left V 7 bases short and J 0 bases short, with 6 bases between. There are 12 residues in the CDR3. The CDR3 DNA reads as TGTGCCAGCACCATCATGAACACTGAAGCTTTCTTT. The encoded protein is CASTIMNTEAFF.

The CDR3 is CASRALTGGDYGYTF. CDR3 DNA sequence: TGTGCCAGCAGGGCTTTGACAGGGGGAGACTATGGCTACACCTTC. The J gene is TRBJ1-2, the V gene TRBV6-5; 9 positions match TRBD1. The CDR3 has 15 amino acids. The V and J ends lost 6 bases and 3 bases, in that order; junction bases with no gene match: 8. CDR1 is MNHEY, CDR2 SVGAGI, per germline.

As for this clone: One end of the junction does not line up with germline, which may come from a read error. The genes are TRBV6-2 or TRBV6-3 and TRBJ1-4; weak D call: TRBD1 (6 bases). Germline V lookup: CDR1 MNHEY, CDR2 SVGEGT. There are 12 residues in the CDR3. CDR3 loop: CASSSPGQKVCF. In DNA, the CDR3 is TGTGCCAGCAGTTCCCCAGGACAGAAGGTCTGTTTT.